These 13 T cell receptor beta chains came from one sample sequenced in a study of blood T cell repertoires in COVID-19. The table came from immunoSEQ multiplex PCR; TCRdb's copy has only in-frame clones and leaves some out. The sample lists fewer than 300,000 clones, roughly 88% occurring once. Sequencing used PBMCs or T cells enriched from blood (not recorded which). Receptors originate from a woman aged 40 to 50 with acute COVID-19.

This chain links TRBV11-3 with TRBJ2-1; weak D call: TRBD2 (7 bases). Germline V gene lookup returns CDR1 SGHNT and CDR2 YENEEA. This CDR3 spans 15 amino acids. Trimming pared 5 bases from V and 4 bases from J, leaving 15 bases between. CDR3 loop: CASSPWGGPYNEQFF. DNA for the CDR3: TGTGCCAGCAGCCCCTGGGGGGGGCCTTACAATGAGCAGTTCTTC.

The V call is TRBV3-1 (or the pseudogene TRBV3-2), the J call TRBJ1-5, with a weak D call TRBD1 (5 bases). The V gene lost 6 bases and the J gene lost 3 bases, with 9 bases spanning the gap. CDR1 and CDR2 from the germline V gene are LGHDT and YNNKEL (reference sequence). CDR3 length: 13 residues. The CDR3, as DNA: TGTGCCAGCAGTCAGGGCTCCAATCAGCCCCAGCATTTT. Amino acid sequence: CASSQGSNQPQHF.

The CDR3 loop is CASSLERLGVGTQYF. CDR3 bases: TGTGCCAGCAGCTTGGAGCGGCTCGGTGTGGGGACCCAGTACTTC. This chain uses TRBV5-4 with TRBJ2-5; D is possibly TRBD2 (5 bases). CDR1 is SGHNT, CDR2 YYREEE, per germline (reference sequence). Trimming shortened V by 0 bases and J by 7 bases, and 16 bases separated the two germline ends. This CDR3 has 15 residues.

This chain connects TRBV12-5 to TRBJ1-5; no firm D call. Trimming pared 1 base from V and 2 bases from J, leaving 9 bases between. CDR1 is LGHNT and CDR2 is FRNRAP in the germline V gene. The CDR3 length is 15 residues. The CDR3 DNA reads TGTGCTAGTGGTTTGGGGACTGGGGGCAATCAGCCCCAGCATTTT. It codes for CASGLGTGGNQPQHF.

V and J are TRBV4-3 and TRBJ1-1; no firm D call. CDR1 is LGHNA and CDR2 is YSLEER in the germline V gene. This CDR3 has 14 amino acids. Trimming left V 0 bases short and J 6 bases short, with 11 bases between. CDR3 in DNA: TGCGCCAGCAGCCAAGAAGGAGGGTACGCTGAAGCTTTCTTT. This sequence encodes CASSQEGGYAEAFF.

The V and J genes are TRBV9 and TRBJ2-3; 10 nucleotides line up with TRBD2. The CDR3 runs 18 residues. The V gene's germline CDR1 is SGDLS and CDR2 YYNGEE. The junction had 13 bases not matched to a gene; V was cut back by 6 bases and J by 0 bases. CDR3 region: CASTVGLAEFPSTDTQYF. The CDR3, as DNA: TGTGCCAGCACCGTTGGACTAGCGGAATTTCCTAGCACAGATACGCAGTATTTT.

The J gene is TRBJ2-7, the V gene TRBV6-2 or TRBV6-3; 9 nucleotides align to TRBD2. Germline CDR1 is MNHEY and CDR2 is SVGEGT. The CDR3 is made up of 14 amino acids. V lost 5 bases, J lost 2 bases, and 4 bases stayed unmatched. DNA of the CDR3: TGTGCCAGCAGTAGAGCGGGAGGTGCCTACGAGCAGTACTTC. It specifies CASSRAGGAYEQYF.

The J gene is TRBJ1-3, the V gene TRBV28; D is possibly TRBD1 (5 bases). The ends were cut back, 4 bases at V and 1 base at J, with 14 bases in the middle. Looked up from germline, CDR1 is MDHEN and CDR2 is SYDVKM. This CDR3 is 16 amino acids long. The DNA for the CDR3 is TGTGCCAGCAGTTACACCAGGGTGCCGTCTGGAAACACCATATATTTT. Protein product: CASSYTRVPSGNTIYF.

The chain carries TRBV5-1 and TRBJ1-1; 8 nucleotides match TRBD1. The CDR3 has 15 amino acids. J lost 5 bases, V lost 6 bases, and 12 bases had no gene match. Germline CDR1 is SGHRS and CDR2 is YFSETQ. CDR3 sequence reads: CASKNTDRGDTEAFF. The CDR3, as DNA: TGCGCCAGCAAGAATACAGACAGGGGCGATACTGAAGCTTTCTTT.

The chain has TRBV5-1 and TRBJ1-3, with TRBD1 matching 8 bases. The length of the CDR3 is 14 residues. Unmatched junction bases numbered 6, after V lost 3 bases and J lost 7 bases. Germline V CDR1 and CDR2: SGHRS, YFSETQ. The CDR3 coding sequence is TGCGCCAGCAGCTCAGACCGACAGGGGAACACCATATATTTT. As protein: CASSSDRQGNTIYF.

A few counts support this clone. This chain connects TRBV5-1 to TRBJ2-3, with 8 bases that match TRBD1. This CDR3 region has 15 residues. After removal of 3 bases from V and 6 bases from J, the junction contained 9 bases not matched to a gene. In germline, CDR1 is SGHRS, CDR2 YFSETQ. The CDR3 region has the DNA TGCGCCAGCAGCTCTGACAGGGGAGTGGTCGATACGCAGTATTTT. Residues: CASSSDRGVVDTQYF. The full variable domain, in which reference TRBV5-1 and TRBJ2-3 provide the parts outside the CDR3, is KAGVTQTPRYLIKTRGQQVTLSCSPISGHRSVSWYQQTPGQGLQFLFEYFSETQRNKGNFPGRFSGRQFSNSRSEMNVSTLELGDSALYLCASSSDRGVVDTQYFGPGTRLTVL.

Only one count was recorded for this clone. The chain couples TRBV5-1 to TRBJ1-1; D unclear. This CDR3 is 14 amino acids long. Trimming took off 0 bases at V and 3 bases at J, with 9 bases between the two ends. Germline loops: CDR1 SGHRS, CDR2 YFSETQ. Here the CDR3 reads CASSLDVRDTEAFF. The CDR3 DNA reads as TGCGCCAGCAGCTTGGATGTGCGGGACACTGAAGCTTTCTTT.

In its sample, this clone was seen once. The chain links TRBV2 to TRBJ2-7; 9 positions agree with TRBD2. The germline V gene encodes CDR1 SNHLY and CDR2 FYNNEI. The CDR3 is made up of 15 amino acids. Trimming took 1 base from V and 1 from J; bases not matched to a gene: 2. The CDR3 loop reads CASSEGAGGSYEQYV. The CDR3 DNA reads TGTGCCAGCAGTGAAGGAGCGGGAGGTTCCTACGAGCAGTACGTC.